This entry lists 19 T cell receptor beta chains sequenced from one sample in a study of cytomegalovirus exposure and HLA in healthy donors. Primers: 60 Vbeta forward and 13 Jbeta reverse. Clones were read by immunoSEQ multiplex PCR, and TCRdb kept only the in-frame ones, dropping some. The profile shows more than 100,000 clones, roughly three quarters of them singletons. Specimen: PBMCs. These receptors were taken from a woman aged 55 to 70 in good health and CMV-seronegative.

The chain employs TRBV19 and TRBJ2-7, with 13 bases that match TRBD2. CDR3 length: 21 amino acids. Germline loops: CDR1 LNHDA, CDR2 SQIVND (reference sequence). With V trimmed by 6 bases and J by 2 bases, 22 bases remained unmatched. CDR3 sequence (DNA): TGTGCCAGTAGCCGCCGGGCGACGGGACCTACTAGCGGGAGGGCCCCCTACGAGCAGTACTTC. As protein: CASSRRATGPTSGRAPYEQYF.

A single count supports this clone. Other nucleotide sequences from this sample produce the same CDR3. This sequence joins TRBV28 and TRBJ2-7; 8 nucleotides agree with TRBD2. Unmatched junction bases numbered 8, after V lost 7 bases and J lost 3 bases. The CDR3 extends over 14 amino acids. Per germline, CDR1 MDHEN and CDR2 SYDVKM. CDR3 in DNA: TGTGCCAGCATTGGGGGGCTAGCGGGCTACGAGCAGTACTTC. Encoded protein: CASIGGLAGYEQYF.

V and J are TRBV5-1 and TRBJ2-2; the D is unclear. Germline V gene data show CDR1 as SGHRS and CDR2 as YFSETQ. The CDR3 totals 14 residues. The V gene lost 4 bases and the J gene lost 3 bases, with 10 bases spanning the gap. CDR3 residues: CASSAQVDTGELFF. The CDR3 region has the DNA TGCGCCAGCAGCGCGCAGGTAGACACCGGGGAGCTGTTTTTT.

This clone was observed a handful of times. The chain has TRBV5-1 and TRBJ2-7; the D gene is possibly TRBD1 (6 bases). CDR3 length equals 15 residues. Germline-derived CDR1 and CDR2 are SGHRS and YFSETQ. V lost 0 bases and J lost 5, with 15 bases in between. CDR3 sequence (DNA): TGCGCCAGCAGCTTGGCCAATACGGGACACAACGAGCAGTACTTC. It specifies CASSLANTGHNEQYF.

Points on this clone: Germline is not matched at one junction end, which may reflect a read error. This CDR3 is also generated by other DNA sequences in the sample. The chain uses TRBV19 and TRBJ2-1; 13 nucleotides agree with TRBD2. Germline V gene lookup returns CDR1 LNHDA and CDR2 SQIVND (reference sequence). The CDR3 runs to 15 residues. The CDR3 nucleotides read TGTGCCAGTAGCCTGACTAGCGGGGGGTACAATGAGCAATTCTTC. It yields the protein CASSLTSGGYNEQFF. The full variable domain, with the rest looked up from reference TRBV19 and TRBJ2-1, is DGGITQSPKYLFRKEGQNVTLSCEQNLNHDAMYWYRQDPGQGLRLIYYSQIVNDFQKGDIAEGYSVSREKKESFPLTVTSAQKNPTAFYLCASSLTSGGYNEQFFGPGTRLTVL.

This clone was detected once. The chain joins TRBV5-1 to TRBJ2-2; a weak D match, TRBD2 (7 bases). The CDR3 runs 16 residues. V was pared by 3 bases and J by 1 base, with 13 bases between. Germline assignment: CDR1 SGHRS and CDR2 YFSETQ. DNA of the CDR3: TGCGCCAGCAGCTGGGGGGGCAGGGAGAACACCGGGGAGCTGTTTTTT. It codes for CASSWGGRENTGELFF.

The V and J genes are TRBV15 and TRBJ2-3, with D possibly matching TRBD1 (5 bases). The CDR3 is 15 residues long. Trimming pared 4 bases from V and 6 bases from J, leaving 17 bases between. CDR1 is LNHNV and CDR2 is YYDKDF in the germline V gene (reference sequence). The CDR3 DNA reads TGTGCCACCAGCAAGAGACAGACCCCTGGGGATACGCAGTATTTT. Its protein product is CATSKRQTPGDTQYF.

CDR3 residues: CASSEGGPEYEQYF. The CDR3 DNA reads as TGTGCCAGCAGCGAGGGAGGGCCTGAGTACGAGCAGTACTTC. The J gene is TRBJ2-7, the V gene TRBV9; 7 bases map to TRBD2. This CDR3 is 14 amino acids long. The V and J ends lost 3 bases and 4 bases, in that order; junction bases with no gene match: 7. CDR1 SGDLS and CDR2 YYNGEE come from the germline V gene.

The V gene is TRBV7-3, the J gene TRBJ1-1; possible D gene TRBD1, 5 bases. V was pared by 3 bases and J by 3 bases, with 11 bases between. The length of the CDR3 is 14 residues. Germline loops: CDR1 SGHTA, CDR2 FQGTGA. CDR3 loop: CASSLVSGDTEAFF. DNA of the CDR3: TGTGCCAGCAGCTTGGTCTCGGGGGACACTGAAGCTTTCTTT.

The chain uses TRBV10-3 and TRBJ1-2; 7 bases match TRBD1. This CDR3 is built from 14 residues. J gave up 3 bases and V 5 bases, and 6 bases lay outside the gene matches. Germline CDR1 reads ENHRY; CDR2 reads SYGVKD. The CDR3 reads CAISQNRGDYGYTF. CDR3 coding DNA: TGTGCCATCAGTCAGAACAGGGGCGACTATGGCTACACCTTC.

This chain links TRBV30 with TRBJ2-7, with 7 bases that match TRBD1. CDR1 and CDR2 (germline): GTSNPN, SVGIG (reference sequence). Unmatched junction bases numbered 1, after V lost 0 bases and J lost 2 bases. CDR3 length: 13 residues. This chain's CDR3 is CAWSVGQPYEQYF. Here the CDR3 DNA reads TGTGCCTGGAGTGTGGGACAGCCCTACGAGCAGTACTTC.

Of note for this clone: Other DNA sequences in the sample encode the same CDR3. The chain employs TRBV7-6 and TRBJ2-2; a weak D match, TRBD1 (5 bases). This CDR3 has 14 amino acids. V lost 2 bases to trimming and J lost 5 bases, with 9 bases between them. CDR1 is SGHVS and CDR2 is FNYEAQ in the germline V gene. The CDR3 nucleotides are TGTGCCAGCAGCTTAAGGGCAGGGACCGGGGAGCTGTTTTTT. Translation: CASSLRAGTGELFF.

The V and J genes are TRBV5-5 and TRBJ2-7, with D maybe TRBD1 (6 bases). The germline gives CDR1 SGHKS, CDR2 YYEKEE (reference sequence). The length of the CDR3 is 13 residues. The ends were cut back, 5 bases at V and 2 bases at J, with 11 bases in the middle. CDR3 amino acids: CASSGAGAYEQYF. DNA for the CDR3: TGTGCCAGCAGTGGGGCAGGGGCCTACGAGCAGTACTTC.

This clone was detected once. This chain joins TRBV19 and TRBJ2-3; D is perhaps TRBD1 (6 bases). This CDR3 is 14 amino acids long. V was clipped by 6 bases and J by 5 bases, with 15 bases between them. Germline-derived CDR1 and CDR2 are LNHDA and SQIVND (reference sequence). The CDR3 sequence is CASRPQGIRDTQYF. CDR3 in DNA: TGTGCCAGTAGACCTCAGGGGATTCGAGATACGCAGTATTTT.

This clone has just a few counts. V and J are TRBV6-5 and TRBJ2-1; TRBD1 aligns across 7 bases. Germline-derived CDR1 and CDR2 are MNHEY and SVGAGI. After removal of 6 bases from V and 9 bases from J, the junction contained 5 bases not matched to a gene. There are 12 residues in the CDR3. CDR3 sequence: CASSNDRVEQFF. The DNA for the CDR3 is TGTGCCAGCAGCAACGACAGGGTTGAGCAGTTCTTC.

This chain links TRBV19 with TRBJ2-2; TRBD2 matches at 7 bases. Per the germline V gene, CDR1 is LNHDA and CDR2 is SQIVND (reference sequence). Trimming cost V 6 bases and J 0 bases; bases outside gene matches: 4. The CDR3 has 15 amino acids. The CDR3 here is CASRGGSANTGELFF. For the CDR3, the DNA is TGTGCCAGTAGAGGCGGGAGCGCGAACACCGGGGAGCTGTTTTTT.

This clone was detected only a few times. The chain joins TRBV11-2 to TRBJ1-1, with D possibly TRBD1 on 5 matching bases. Per the germline V gene, CDR1 is SGHAT and CDR2 is FQNNGV. There are 15 residues in the CDR3. Between the trimmed V and J ends, which lost 3 bases and 6 bases, there was a span of 17 bases. The CDR3 DNA is TGTGCCAGCAGCTTCCCCCCCGGAGGGGTCGCTGAAGCTTTCTTT. Its translation is CASSFPPGGVAEAFF.

The chain employs TRBV10-1 and TRBJ1-4; the D gene is possibly TRBD1 (5 bases). The V gene's germline CDR1 is WNHNN and CDR2 SYGVQD (reference sequence). There are 14 residues in the CDR3. Trimming cost V 4 bases and J 6 bases, with 12 bases left between them. CDR3 DNA sequence: TGCGCCAGCAGTGCGACAGCTTGGCATGAAAAACTGTTTTTT. Its protein product is CASSATAWHEKLFF.

This clone showed up just a few times. This chain connects TRBV29-1 to TRBJ2-2; 7 nucleotides agree with TRBD1. V lost 6 bases to trimming and J lost 2 bases; unmatched junction nucleotides: 6. The CDR3 contains 14 residues. CDR1 is SQVTM, CDR2 ANQGSEA, per germline. The CDR3 loop reads CSVMGQTNTGELFF. CDR3 coding DNA: TGCAGCGTGATGGGACAGACTAACACCGGGGAGCTGTTTTTT.